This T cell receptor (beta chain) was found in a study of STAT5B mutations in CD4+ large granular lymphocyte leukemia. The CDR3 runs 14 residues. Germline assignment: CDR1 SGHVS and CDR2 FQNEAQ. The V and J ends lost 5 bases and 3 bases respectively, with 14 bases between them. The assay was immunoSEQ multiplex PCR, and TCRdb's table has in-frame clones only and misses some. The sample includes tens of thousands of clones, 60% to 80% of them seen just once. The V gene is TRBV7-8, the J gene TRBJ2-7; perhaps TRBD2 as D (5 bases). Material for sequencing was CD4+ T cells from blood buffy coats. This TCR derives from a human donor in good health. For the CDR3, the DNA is TGTGCCAGCAGCGGAGGAGAGCCCAACTACGAGCAGTACTTC. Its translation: CASSGGEPNYEQYF.